The 29 T cell receptor beta chains presented below share a single source sample, sequenced in a study of T-cell reconstitution after alpha-beta-depleted transplantation in children. Preparing the TCRbeta library involved the use of unique molecular identifiers. TCRdb redid the calling of the PCR reads with MiXCR, one entry per CDR3 protein. The sample includes 8,000 to 9,500 distinct CDR3 sequences, roughly 15% of them seen just once. Source: PBMCs, mostly from graft donor cells, taken 60 days after TCRalphabeta/CD19-depleted stem cell transplant. These receptor sequences come from a girl under three years old who had a stem cell transplant for combined immunodeficiency, so the T cells may come from the graft donor.

This clonotype was seen at least ten times. The chain couples TRBV10-3 to TRBJ2-7, with TRBD1 matching over 8 bases. The trim removed 4 bases at V and 2 bases at J, leaving 7 bases unmatched. Per germline, CDR1 ENHRY and CDR2 SYGVKD. This CDR3 comprises 15 residues. CDR3 region: CAISVRQGAPYEQYF. CDR3 DNA: TGTGCCATCAGTGTCAGGCAGGGGGCGCCCTACGAGCAGTACTTC.

This clonotype was detected many times. The chain employs TRBV20-1 and TRBJ2-1, with D possibly matching TRBD1 (5 bases). Trimming took off 6 bases at V and 3 bases at J, with 9 bases between the two ends. CDR1 and CDR2 (germline): DFQATT, SNEGSKA (reference sequence). This CDR3 has 12 residues. The CDR3 DNA reads as TGCAGTGCCCTGCAGGGCTACAATGAGCAGTTCTTC. The encoded protein is CSALQGYNEQFF.

This clonotype was found many times. The V gene is TRBV20-1, the J gene TRBJ1-1; D not certain. This CDR3 spans 13 amino acids. Per the germline V gene, CDR1 is DFQATT and CDR2 is SNEGSKA (reference sequence). Trimming took 3 bases from V and 3 from J, leaving 11 bases between them. CDR3 region: CSASSDPDTEAFF. The CDR3 bases are TGCAGTGCTAGCTCGGATCCGGACACTGAAGCTTTCTTT.

The V call is TRBV7-9, the J call TRBJ2-1; 8 bases align to TRBD1. CDR1 and CDR2 from the germline V gene are SEHNR and FQNEAQ (reference sequence). J was trimmed by 3 bases and V by 11 bases; bases with no gene match: 9. The CDR3 contains 14 residues. This CDR3 reads CAWAGGMFYNEQFF. DNA of the CDR3: TGTGCCTGGGCAGGGGGCATGTTCTACAATGAGCAGTTCTTC.

Comments on this clonotype: It is unclear where the CDR3 begins or ends on the DNA, so no DNA is shown, and the CDR3 is as TCRdb lists it. The chain has TRBV7-9 and TRBJ2-7; the table gives TRBD2 as D, unverified against the DNA. The CDR3 numbers 13 amino acids, ends counted. Germline CDR1 is SEHNR and CDR2 is FQNEAQ (reference sequence). The chain's CDR3 is CASTSGRRDEQYF.

Remarks on this clonotype: The junction departs from germline at one end; a sequencing error may be responsible. This chain uses TRBV7-9 with TRBJ2-3; 11 nucleotides align to TRBD2. The CDR3 covers 18 residues. Germline V gene sequence: CDR1 SEHNR, CDR2 FQNEAQ (reference sequence). The CDR3 protein is CASSSTLMTSGTTDTQCF. The CDR3 bases are TGTGCCAGCAGCTCCACATTGATGACTAGCGGGACGACAGATACGCAGTGTTTT.

This clonotype is labeled large (0.1 to 1%). This chain links TRBV12-3 or TRBV12-4 with TRBJ1-1, with 7 bases identical to TRBD1. This CDR3 has 14 amino acids. The ends lost 6 bases at V and 2 bases at J; junction bases unmatched: 6. The CDR3 protein is CASRGQIVNTEAFF. CDR3 nucleotide sequence: TGTGCCAGCAGGGGACAGATTGTTAACACTGAAGCTTTCTTT.

This clonotype has at least ten counts. The chain links TRBV20-1 to TRBJ2-1; the match to TRBD1 covers 7 bases. This CDR3 is 15 amino acids long. Germline lookup yields CDR1 DFQATT and CDR2 SNEGSKA (reference sequence). J lost 10 bases, V lost 6 bases, and 18 bases had no gene match. CDR3 sequence: CSANDRASYAREQFF. CDR3 DNA: TGCAGTGCGAATGACAGGGCATCATACGCCAGGGAGCAGTTCTTC.

The chain links TRBV28 to TRBJ1-3; D not certain. V lost 6 bases to trimming and J lost 7 bases, with 13 bases between them. CDR3 size: 13 residues. CDR1 MDHEN and CDR2 SYDVKM come from the germline V gene. The CDR3 coding sequence is TGTGCCAGCAGGGCCAGATGGAGGAACACCATATATTTT. This encodes CASRARWRNTIYF. The complete variable domain, with remaining parts taken from reference TRBV28 and TRBJ1-3, reads DVKVTQSSRYLVKRTGEKVFLECVQDMDHENMFWYRQDPGLGLRLIYFSYDVKMKEKGDIPEGYSVSREKKERFSLILESASTNQTSMYLCASRARWRNTIYFGEGSWLTVV.

The V gene is TRBV5-1, the J gene TRBJ2-2; 10 bases agree with TRBD2. CDR1 and CDR2 (germline): SGHRS, YFSETQ. V was clipped by 0 bases and J by 6 bases; unmatched bases: 5. This CDR3 region has 16 residues. CDR3: CASSLAPSGSAGELFF. The CDR3 DNA reads as TGCGCCAGCAGCTTGGCCCCTAGCGGGAGCGCCGGGGAGCTGTTTTTT.

This clonotype has a count of ten or more. The chain links TRBV20-1 to TRBJ2-7; a possible D gene is TRBD1 (5 bases). Looked up from germline, CDR1 is DFQATT and CDR2 is SNEGSKA (reference sequence). Trimming took 6 bases from V and 0 from J, leaving 12 bases between them. This CDR3 is 13 amino acids long. The CDR3 DNA is TGCAGTGCCACCAGGGATAGCTCCTACGAGCAGTACTTC. As protein: CSATRDSSYEQYF.

The sample holds many counts of this clonotype. The chain employs TRBV7-2 and TRBJ1-5, with 9 bases matching TRBD1. The CDR3 is 17 residues long. Germline CDR1 reads SGHTA; CDR2 reads FQGNSA. V was clipped by 2 bases and J by 6 bases; unmatched bases: 11. The CDR3 bases are TGTGCCAGCAGCTTACCCGAGGACAGGGGAAAGGGTCAGCCCCAGCATTTT. Translating it yields CASSLPEDRGKGQPQHF.

In regard to this clonotype: This may be a read error: a much more frequent sequence differs by one nucleotide. The rearrangement links TRBV6-5 to TRBJ2-1; TRBD1 is a possible D gene (6 bases). Between the trimmed V and J ends, which lost 4 bases and 5 bases, there was a span of 15 bases. Germline assignment: CDR1 MNHEY and CDR2 SVGAGI. The CDR3 runs to 15 residues. The CDR3 is CASSFSGDANNEQFF. CDR3 in DNA: TGTGCCAGCAGTTTCTCAGGGGACGCGAACAATGAGCAGTTCTTC.

This clonotype was observed many times. V is TRBV7-2 and J is TRBJ2-7; TRBD2 is a possible D gene (5 bases). The CDR3 runs to 12 residues. V lost 3 bases, J lost 5 bases, and 8 bases lay in between. The germline gives CDR1 SGHTA, CDR2 FQGNSA. The CDR3 loop is CASSFASHEQYF. CDR3 sequence (DNA): TGTGCCAGCAGCTTCGCTAGCCACGAGCAGTACTTC.

This chain uses TRBV20-1 with TRBJ2-1, with 7 bases fitting TRBD2. The CDR3 is 15 residues long. Germline trimming cut 5 bases from V and 8 bases from J; bases unmatched to any gene: 15. Germline loops: CDR1 DFQATT, CDR2 SNEGSKA (reference sequence). CDR3 bases: TGCAGTGCTCAGAGAAGACTTCCTCGGGGGGATGAGCAGTTCTTC. This sequence encodes CSAQRRLPRGDEQFF.

This clonotype appeared many times. The chain carries TRBV9 and TRBJ2-7, with 8 bases that match TRBD2. Germline CDR1 SGDLS, CDR2 YYNGEE. The CDR3 is 17 residues long. With 3 bases clipped from V and 0 bases from J, the junction kept 11 bases outside the gene matches. The CDR3 DNA follows: TGTGCCAGCAGCGCCGAGGGGGGTAGCGGGGCCTCCTACGAGCAGTACTTC. Encoded protein: CASSAEGGSGASYEQYF. Variable domain in full (rest from reference TRBV9 and TRBJ2-7): DSGVTQTPKHLITATGQRVTLRCSPRSGDLSVYWYQQSLDQGLQFLIQYYNGEERAKGNILERFSAQQFPDLHSELNLSSLELGDSALYFCASSAEGGSGASYEQYFGPGTRLTVT.

The table lists this clonotype with many counts. V usage is TRBV20-1 and J usage is TRBJ1-4; D is undetermined. The germline V gene has CDR1 DFQATT and CDR2 SNEGSKA (reference sequence). CDR3 length equals 16 residues. The V end lost 6 bases, the J end lost 6 bases, and 23 bases lay between the germline ends. The CDR3 DNA sequence: TGCAGTGCCTCTATGGTAGGGCTACTACTCCATGAAAAACTGTTTTTT. Its translation is CSASMVGLLLHEKLFF.

This rearrangement joins TRBV28 to TRBJ1-2; D uncertain. V lost 4 bases to trimming and J lost 6 bases, with 12 bases between them. This CDR3 has 13 residues. Per the germline V gene, CDR1 is MDHEN and CDR2 is SYDVKM. In DNA, the CDR3 is TGTGCCAGCAGTTCCTTACACGAACATGGCTACACCTTC. It is translated as CASSSLHEHGYTF.

This clonotype was seen repeatedly, ten times or more. The V gene is TRBV3-1, the J gene TRBJ2-5; D is ambiguous. This CDR3 contains 14 residues. The V and J ends lost 1 base and 4 bases respectively, with 10 bases between them. Germline-derived CDR1 and CDR2 are LGHDT and YNNKEL (reference sequence). CDR3 sequence reads: CASSQASGPETQYF. DNA of the CDR3: TGTGCCAGCAGCCAAGCGTCAGGTCCAGAGACCCAGTACTTC.

This clonotype was recorded a few times. The chain carries TRBV6-2 or TRBV6-3 and TRBJ2-2; 9 bases match TRBD2. The length of the CDR3 is 15 residues. Germline CDR1 is MNHEY and CDR2 is SVGEGT. The V and J ends lost 8 bases and 0 bases, in that order; junction bases with no gene match: 4. In DNA form, the CDR3 reads TGTGCCAGCCGTTTAGCGGGAGCGAACACCGGGGAGCTGTTTTTT. Protein: CASRLAGANTGELFF.

As DNA, the CDR3 is TGCAGTGCTCCGGGACTAGCGGGAGGGGAGGGGGACGAGCAGTACTTC. This encodes CSAPGLAGGEGDEQYF. The rearrangement uses TRBV20-1 and TRBJ2-7; 16 positions agree with TRBD2. CDR3 size: 16 residues. After removal of 5 bases from V and 5 bases from J, the junction contained 9 bases not matched to a gene. Germline loops: CDR1 DFQATT, CDR2 SNEGSKA (reference sequence).

CDR3 in DNA: TGTGCCAGCAGTTTTGTTTCGTATGGCTACACCTTC. It yields the protein CASSFVSYGYTF. V is TRBV12-3 or TRBV12-4 and J is TRBJ1-2; D is undetermined. Trimming cost V 3 bases and J 5 bases, with 7 bases left between them. This CDR3 is 12 amino acids long.

This clonotype came up many times. The rearrangement uses TRBV20-1 and TRBJ1-2; D is unclear. The V end lost 4 bases, the J end lost 4 bases, and 10 bases lay between the germline ends. Germline assignment: CDR1 DFQATT and CDR2 SNEGSKA (reference sequence). The CDR3 extends over 12 amino acids. CDR3 sequence reads: CSAIGRLYGYTF. The CDR3 DNA sequence: TGCAGTGCTATAGGACGGCTCTATGGCTACACCTTC.

This clonotype ranks as medium-sized. The V call is TRBV20-1, the J call TRBJ2-5; D perhaps matches TRBD2 (6 bases). Germline V gene lookup returns CDR1 DFQATT and CDR2 SNEGSKA (reference sequence). Trimming took off 2 bases at V and 7 bases at J, with 20 bases between the two ends. The CDR3 is 15 residues long. DNA of the CDR3: TGCAGTGCTAGAACCCCGGGACTCATCGTTGGGACCCAGTACTTC. Translating gives CSARTPGLIVGTQYF.

The V call is TRBV5-5, the J call TRBJ2-7; 7 bases fit TRBD1. CDR1 and CDR2 from the germline V gene are SGHKS and YYEKEE (reference sequence). Trimming at V came to 4 bases and at J to 2 bases, leaving 9 bases not matched to a gene. This CDR3 region has 15 residues. CDR3: CASSPLPTGTYEQYF. In nucleotides, the CDR3 is TGTGCCAGCAGCCCCCTACCGACAGGGACCTACGAGCAGTACTTC.

In its sample, this clonotype was seen many times. The V gene is TRBV29-1, the J gene TRBJ2-3, with D tentatively TRBD2 (5 bases). This CDR3 is 14 amino acids long. Germline CDR1 and CDR2: SQVTM and ANQGSEA. V dropped 4 bases and J dropped 0 bases, with 11 bases sitting between them. The CDR3 region has the DNA TGCAGCGTTGCGGGATCCCGGAGCACAGATACGCAGTATTTT. Protein product: CSVAGSRSTDTQYF.

This clonotype was recorded at least ten times. The rearrangement links TRBV7-2 to TRBJ1-6; tentatively, D is TRBD1 (6 bases). Germline-derived CDR1 and CDR2 are SGHTA and FQGNSA. V lost 0 bases to trimming and J lost 11 bases, with 14 bases between them. This CDR3 comprises 15 residues. Here the CDR3 DNA reads TGTGCCAGCAGCTTAGCAGGCAGGGGACTAACACCCCTCCACTTT. This encodes CASSLAGRGLTPLHF.

This clonotype showed up just a few times. The chain uses TRBV7-9 and TRBJ2-6; unclear D gene. Germline assignment: CDR1 SEHNR and CDR2 FQNEAQ (reference sequence). Deletions cut 3 bases from V and 1 base from J, with 7 bases between. The CDR3 is 15 amino acids. As DNA, the CDR3 is TGTGCCAGCAGCTTGGTCGATTCTGGGGCCAACGTCCTGACTTTC. Its translation: CASSLVDSGANVLTF. The full variable domain, completed using reference TRBV7-9 and TRBJ2-6, is DTGVSQNPRHKITKRGQNVTFRCDPISEHNRLYWYRQTLGQGPEFLTYFQNEAQLEKSRLLSDRFSAERPKGSFSTLEIQRTEQGDSAMYLCASSLVDSGANVLTFGAGSRLTVL.

This clonotype was counted many times. The chain joins TRBV20-1 to TRBJ2-7; D not certain. The CDR3 has 11 amino acids. The germline V gene has CDR1 DFQATT and CDR2 SNEGSKA (reference sequence). V was clipped by 3 bases and J by 3 bases, with 6 bases between them. CDR3 amino acids: CSARWLYEQYF. CDR3 in DNA: TGCAGTGCTAGGTGGCTCTACGAGCAGTACTTC.